Below are 32 T cell receptor beta chains sequenced from a single sample in a study of T cells in Graves' hyperthyroidism and ophthalmopathy. Regions amplified from RNA transcripts were the TCR beta CDR3 regions. Using the HTBI primer set, a first-round RT-PCR was run on the TCR CDR3. TCRdb ran MiXCR on the multiplex PCR reads and lists one entry per CDR3 protein. This sample has approximately 590,000 distinct CDR3 sequences, with roughly 14% found just once. Source material: blood. These TCRs come from a woman in her twenties or thirties with Graves' hyperthyroidism.

This clonotype turned up a few times. V is TRBV29-1 and J is TRBJ2-1; no reliable D call. CDR3 length: 17 amino acids. V gave up 3 bases and J gave up 0 bases, with 18 bases separating them. Germline V gives CDR1 SQVTM, CDR2 ANQGSEA. The CDR3 DNA reads TGCAGCGTTGATTCTGGCCGGAGAGGTAGCTCCTACAATGAGCAGTTCTTC. It translates to CSVDSGRRGSSYNEQFF.

This chain joins TRBV10-3 and TRBJ2-2; D unclear. The CDR3 covers 12 residues. V was trimmed by 6 bases and J by 7 bases, leaving 9 bases between them. In germline, CDR1 is ENHRY, CDR2 SYGVKD. CDR3 bases: TGTGCCATCAGCGAAGGCAACGGGGAGCTGTTTTTT. It translates to CAISEGNGELFF.

V usage is TRBV6-9 and J usage is TRBJ2-7; D may match TRBD1 or TRBD2 (5 bases each). The V end was cut by 3 bases, the J end by 5 bases, with 14 bases between. The CDR3 contains 14 residues. Germline V gene sequence: CDR1 MNHGY, CDR2 SVAAGI. In nucleotides, the CDR3 is TGTGCCAGCAGTTACGAGGGCAGGGAAAACGAGCAGTACTTC. Translation: CASSYEGRENEQYF.

The table lists this clonotype with a few counts. The V and J genes are TRBV28 and TRBJ1-5; D is undetermined. Trimming removed 5 bases from V and 0 bases from J, with 11 bases in between. The CDR3 contains 15 residues. Germline V lookup: CDR1 MDHEN, CDR2 SYDVKM. Here the CDR3 DNA reads TGTGCCAGCAGTAGGAAGCGGTATAGCAATCAGCCCCAGCATTTT. It encodes CASSRKRYSNQPQHF.

There are many counts of this clonotype. This chain links TRBV12-3 or TRBV12-4 with TRBJ2-1; 8 nucleotides agree with TRBD2. J gave up 6 bases and V 6 bases, and 10 bases lay outside the gene matches. The CDR3 is 15 amino acids. This chain's CDR3 is CASSPGTRNGNEQFF. CDR3 bases: TGTGCCAGCAGCCCTGGGACTAGAAACGGCAATGAGCAGTTCTTC.

The gene calls are TRBV28 and TRBJ2-7, with D maybe TRBD1 (6 bases). V lost 6 bases, J lost 8 bases, and 17 bases lay in between. This CDR3 is 13 amino acids long. Germline V lookup: CDR1 MDHEN, CDR2 SYDVKM. CDR3 DNA sequence: TGTGCCAGCAGGCATACAGGGAGAGTTAAGCAGTACTTC. Its translation: CASRHTGRVKQYF. Complete variable domain (other parts from reference TRBV28 and TRBJ2-7): DVKVTQSSRYLVKRTGEKVFLECVQDMDHENMFWYRQDPGLGLRLIYFSYDVKMKEKGDIPEGYSVSREKKERFSLILESASTNQTSMYLCASRHTGRVKQYFGPGTRLTVT.

This clonotype was detected only a few times. V gene TRBV4-1 combines with J gene TRBJ2-1, with TRBD2 matching 11 bases. The V gene end was trimmed by 0 bases and the J gene end by 4 bases; junction bases not matched to a gene: 8. The CDR3 extends over 18 amino acids. CDR1 and CDR2 from the germline V gene are MGHRA and YSYEKL. CDR3: CASSQDPMGTSGYNEQFF. CDR3 sequence (DNA): TGCGCCAGCAGCCAAGATCCAATGGGGACTAGCGGATACAATGAGCAGTTCTTC.

This clonotype was detected many times. The chain joins TRBV6-2 or TRBV6-3 to TRBJ2-2; D is unresolved. Trimming shortened V by 2 bases and J by 3 bases, and 13 bases separated the two germline ends. CDR1 MNHEY and CDR2 SVGEGT come from the germline V gene. CDR3 length equals 16 residues. CDR3 region: CASSYRFGPHTGELFF. The CDR3 region has the DNA TGTGCCAGCAGTTACCGGTTCGGTCCCCACACCGGGGAGCTGTTTTTT.

This clonotype was seen just once. V and J are TRBV11-3 and TRBJ1-1, with D perhaps matching TRBD1 (5 bases). The CDR3 runs 18 residues. CDR1 is SGHNT, CDR2 YENEEA, per germline. V was pared by 6 bases and J by 4 bases, with 27 bases between. Here the CDR3 DNA reads TGTGCCAGCAGTAAGGGGACTAGCAGCGGGGTAGCCACCACTGAAGCTTTCTTT. It codes for CASSKGTSSGVATTEAFF.

This clonotype was found many times. The chain is built from TRBV5-5 and TRBJ1-1; no definite D call. The CDR3 sequence is 13 residues long. Germline-derived CDR1 and CDR2 are SGHKS and YYEKEE (reference sequence). Trimming removed 5 bases from V and 9 bases from J, with 17 bases in between. CDR3 region: CASRTDGSLKAFF. The CDR3 bases are TGTGCCAGCAGGACGGACGGGTCCCTTAAAGCTTTCTTT.

There are many counts of this clonotype. The CDR3 DNA is TGTGCCAGCAGCTTACAATCCAGCTCCTACGAGCAGTACTTC. Encoded protein: CASSLQSSSYEQYF. This chain uses TRBV7-2 with TRBJ2-7; D is unresolved. The CDR3 spans 14 residues. The ends were cut back, 2 bases at V and 0 bases at J, with 8 bases in the middle. The germline gives CDR1 SGHTA, CDR2 FQGNSA.

This chain links TRBV11-2 with TRBJ2-1; possibly TRBD2 for D (5 bases). Germline values: CDR1 SGHAT, CDR2 FQNNGV. The CDR3 runs to 15 residues. Trimming removed 1 base at V and 8 bases at J, with 15 bases between. CDR3: CASSLGVASGDEQFF. In nucleotides, the CDR3 is TGTGCCAGCAGCTTAGGCGTAGCGTCAGGTGATGAGCAGTTCTTC.

For this clonotype: This may be a read error: a much more frequent sequence differs by one nucleotide. The J gene is TRBJ2-1, the V gene TRBV5-5; D ambiguous. The last part of the DNA fits TRBJ2-7 better; the J call may be wrong. The CDR3 sequence is 11 residues long. The germline V gene encodes CDR1 SGHKS and CDR2 YYEKEE (reference sequence). The CDR3 bases are TGTGCCACTGCCTCCTCGAATGAGCAGTACTTC. It yields the protein CATASSNEQYF.

This clonotype has more than one count but fewer than ten. The chain is built from TRBV20-1 and TRBJ1-2; 8 nucleotides match TRBD1. V lost 7 bases to trimming and J lost 8 bases; unmatched junction nucleotides: 12. This CDR3 has 13 amino acids. Germline CDR1 reads DFQATT; CDR2 reads SNEGSKA (reference sequence). This chain's CDR3 is CSVRPQGAEGYTF. The DNA of the CDR3 is TGCAGTGTTCGGCCCCAGGGGGCGGAAGGCTACACCTTC.

On this clonotype: One end of the junction is discordant with germline, which a read error may explain. The chain couples TRBV3-1 to TRBJ2-2; TRBD2 is a possible D gene (5 bases). Germline CDR1 is LGHDT and CDR2 is YNNKEL (reference sequence). This CDR3 has 13 amino acids. CDR3 amino acids: CASSQQRTGELLF. The CDR3 bases are TGTGCCAGCAGCCAACAACGCACCGGGGAGCTGCTTTTT.

The table lists this clonotype with many counts. The chain uses TRBV7-2 and TRBJ2-1; 7 nucleotides line up with TRBD2. This CDR3 is 15 amino acids long. Germline values: CDR1 SGHTA, CDR2 FQGNSA. The V gene end was trimmed by 5 bases and the J gene end by 9 bases; junction bases not matched to a gene: 13. The CDR3 nucleotides are TGTGCCAGCAGCGGGGGGGGGACTGTCCTCGGTGAGCAGTTCTTC. It yields the protein CASSGGGTVLGEQFF.

This clonotype turned up a few times. The chain recombines TRBV12-3 or TRBV12-4 with TRBJ2-2; 10 positions match TRBD1. The CDR3 length is 15 residues. Unmatched junction bases numbered 7, after V lost 6 bases and J lost 6 bases. CDR3 residues: CASRMGQGFPGELFF. In nucleotides, the CDR3 is TGTGCCAGCAGGATGGGACAGGGGTTCCCCGGGGAGCTGTTTTTT.

This clonotype turned up a few times. The V and J genes are TRBV6-7 and TRBJ2-7; 10 nucleotides line up with TRBD2. TRBV6-7 is an ORF, with its function uncertain. CDR3 size: 17 residues. Trimming took 6 bases from V and 5 from J; bases not matched to a gene: 16. CDR3 region: CASSLDPSGRFVNEQYF. DNA for the CDR3: TGTGCCAGCAGCCTCGACCCTAGCGGGAGATTTGTCAACGAGCAGTACTTC.

This clonotype has a single count. J is TRBJ2-7 and V is TRBV7-2, with TRBD2 matching 9 bases. The CDR3 is 14 residues long. Trimming took 2 bases from V and 5 from J; bases not matched to a gene: 4. Germline lookup yields CDR1 SGHTA and CDR2 FQGNSA. As DNA, the CDR3 is TGTGCCAGCAGCTTAACCGGGACTAGCCACGAGCAGTACTTC. As protein: CASSLTGTSHEQYF. The full variable domain, in which reference TRBV7-2 and TRBJ2-7 provide the parts outside the CDR3, is GAGVSQSPSNKVTEKGKDVELRCDPISGHTALYWYRQSLGQGLEFLIYFQGNSAPDKSGLPSDRFSAERTGGSVSTLTIQRTQQEDSAVYLCASSLTGTSHEQYFGPGTRLTVT.

This clonotype was counted ten times or more. The chain combines TRBV27 with TRBJ1-6; D call uncertain. Germline values: CDR1 MNHEY, CDR2 SMNVEV (reference sequence). V shed 3 bases and J shed 5 bases, with 8 bases lying between them. This CDR3 is built from 14 residues. In nucleotides, the CDR3 is TGTGCCAGCAGTTTTGCGGGAGATAATTCACCCCTCCACTTT. It yields the protein CASSFAGDNSPLHF.

The chain is built from TRBV20-1 and TRBJ1-4; D remains unclear. The CDR3 consists of 13 residues. The ends were cut back, 2 bases at V and 3 bases at J, with 7 bases in the middle. Germline V gene lookup returns CDR1 DFQATT and CDR2 SNEGSKA (reference sequence). In DNA, the CDR3 is TGCAGTGCTAGAAACGTGGCTAATGAAAAACTGTTTTTT. Translating gives CSARNVANEKLFF.

The chain recombines TRBV20-1 with TRBJ2-7; TRBD2 matches at 8 bases. Germline values: CDR1 DFQATT, CDR2 SNEGSKA (reference sequence). CDR3 size: 18 residues. The V gene end was trimmed by 0 bases and the J gene end by 3 bases; junction bases not matched to a gene: 16. This CDR3 reads CSARDAERLSGSVYEQYF. In DNA, the CDR3 is TGCAGTGCTAGAGATGCCGAGAGACTAAGCGGGAGTGTCTACGAGCAGTACTTC.

This clonotype showed up just a few times. V usage is TRBV28 and J usage is TRBJ2-3; TRBD2 matches 11 bases. CDR1 and CDR2 from the germline V gene are MDHEN and SYDVKM. V lost 2 bases and J lost 3; bases outside the gene matches: 13. The CDR3 is 19 residues long. DNA of the CDR3: TGTGCCAGCAGTTTAGTACTAGCGGGAGTTAGGGGGGGTACAGATACGCAGTATTTT. Translating it yields CASSLVLAGVRGGTDTQYF.

The chain joins TRBV25-1 to TRBJ2-3, with a possible D match to TRBD2 (7 bases). The CDR3 length is 16 residues. V was shortened by 2 bases and J by 5 bases, with 17 bases between the two germline ends. Per germline, CDR1 MGHDK and CDR2 SYGVNS. The CDR3 bases are TGTGCCAGCAGTGAAGGGGGGGCAGGGGTGGGAGATACGCAGTATTTT. It encodes CASSEGGAGVGDTQYF. The whole variable domain, filled in from reference TRBV25-1 and TRBJ2-3, reads EADIYQTPRYLVIGTGKKITLECSQTMGHDKMYWYQQDPGMELHLIHYSYGVNSTEKGDLSSESTVSRIRTEHFPLTLESARPSHTSQYLCASSEGGAGVGDTQYFGPGTRLTVL.

The chain couples TRBV4-1 to TRBJ1-2, with D possibly TRBD1 on 5 matching bases. V lost 0 bases and J 8 bases, leaving 13 bases between the germline ends. This CDR3 has 14 amino acids. Germline V gene sequence: CDR1 MGHRA, CDR2 YSYEKL. DNA of the CDR3: TGCGCCAGCAGCCAAGACCAGGGATTGTGGGGCTACACCTTC. Translating it yields CASSQDQGLWGYTF.

The V call is TRBV20-1, the J call TRBJ2-1, with 16 bases lining up with TRBD2. Germline loops: CDR1 DFQATT, CDR2 SNEGSKA (reference sequence). With V trimmed by 3 bases and J by 6 bases, 11 bases remained unmatched. CDR3 size: 18 residues. In nucleotides, the CDR3 is TGCAGTGCTAGTTATGGGCCTGGGACTAGCGGGAGGGGCAATGAGCAGTTCTTC. This codes for CSASYGPGTSGRGNEQFF.

V gene TRBV20-1 combines with J gene TRBJ1-5, with 8 bases fitting TRBD1. Trimming took 6 bases from V and 0 from J; bases not matched to a gene: 4. Germline CDR1 is DFQATT and CDR2 is SNEGSKA (reference sequence). CDR3 length equals 14 residues. CDR3 in DNA: TGCAGTGCGATGGACAGGGTTAGCAATCAGCCCCAGCATTTT. Translated: CSAMDRVSNQPQHF.

This clonotype came up many times. The genes are TRBV6-2 or TRBV6-3 and TRBJ1-5; 7 bases are a match to TRBD1. With 0 bases clipped from V and 3 bases from J, the junction kept 14 bases outside the gene matches. Germline values: CDR1 MNHEY, CDR2 SVGEGT. The CDR3 is 19 amino acids. The CDR3 nucleotides are TGTGCCAGCAGTTACTCGATTCTTTGGGACAGTGGCTTCAATCAGCCCCAGCATTTT. This translates into CASSYSILWDSGFNQPQHF.

This clonotype was detected ten times or more. The gene calls are TRBV30 and TRBJ2-7, with D unclear. Trimming removed 1 base at V and 7 bases at J, with 8 bases between. CDR3 length: 11 amino acids. The germline CDR1 and CDR2 sequences are GTSNPN and SVGIG (reference sequence). The CDR3 is CAWSDVREQYF. In DNA, the CDR3 is TGTGCCTGGAGTGATGTACGGGAGCAGTACTTC.

Remarks on this clonotype: It may be a read error: a sequence one base away is much more abundant. V is TRBV18 and J is TRBJ2-4; D is uncertain. This CDR3 region has 14 residues. Germline CDR1 and CDR2: KGHSH and LQKENI. Trimming pared 1 base from V and 5 bases from J, leaving 9 bases between. The CDR3 loop reads CASSPRPEENIQYF. CDR3 DNA sequence: TGTGCCAGCTCACCACGTCCAGAGGAAAACATTCAGTACTTC.

CDR3 residues: CASSGWTGQWYEQYF. The CDR3 DNA sequence: TGTGCCAGCAGTGGCTGGACAGGGCAATGGTACGAGCAGTACTTC. V and J are TRBV28 and TRBJ2-7, with TRBD1 matching over 8 bases. The CDR3 has 15 residues. V lost 5 bases and J lost 4; bases outside the gene matches: 10. Germline CDR1 and CDR2: MDHEN and SYDVKM.

Many counts were recorded for this clonotype. The rearrangement links TRBV20-1 to TRBJ2-3; D call uncertain. The V gene lost 7 bases and the J gene lost 0 bases, with 5 bases spanning the gap. Germline V CDR1 and CDR2: DFQATT, SNEGSKA (reference sequence). The CDR3 totals 11 residues. The CDR3 DNA is TGCAGTGGAGAAAGCACAGATACGCAGTATTTT. It encodes CSGESTDTQYF.